The 7 T cell receptor beta chains below come from one sample, sequenced in a study of control samples from healthy donors and cancer patients. The table came from immunoSEQ multiplex PCR; TCRdb's copy has only in-frame clones and leaves some out. The sample includes 150,000 to 200,000 clones, roughly nine tenths of them seen just once. Sequenced input: blood. The receptors stem from a young woman in good health.

The chain is built from TRBV5-1 and TRBJ1-2; 8 bases map to TRBD1. CDR1 and CDR2 from the germline V gene are SGHRS and YFSETQ. Trimming at V came to 5 bases and at J to 10 bases, leaving 7 bases not matched to a gene. The CDR3 extends over 12 amino acids. CDR3 DNA sequence: TGCGCCAGCAGAGCCGGGACAGGTGACTACACCTTC. Protein sequence: CASRAGTGDYTF. The full variable domain, completed using reference TRBV5-1 and TRBJ1-2, is KAGVTQTPRYLIKTRGQQVTLSCSPISGHRSVSWYQQTPGQGLQFLFEYFSETQRNKGNFPGRFSGRQFSNSRSEMNVSTLELGDSALYLCASRAGTGDYTFGSGTRLTVV.

The V and J genes are TRBV13 and TRBJ2-7, with 16 bases that match TRBD2. The CDR3 sequence is 16 residues long. The ends lost 5 bases at V and 2 bases at J; junction bases unmatched: 3. Germline lookup yields CDR1 PRHDT and CDR2 FYEKMQ (reference sequence). CDR3 in amino acids: CASSPGTSGGAYEQYF. The CDR3 region has the DNA TGTGCCAGCAGCCCTGGGACTAGCGGGGGGGCCTACGAGCAGTACTTC.

V usage is TRBV29-1 and J usage is TRBJ1-1, with a possible D match to TRBD1 (6 bases). Germline V lookup: CDR1 SQVTM, CDR2 ANQGSEA. Trimming removed 3 bases at V and 0 bases at J, with 8 bases between. The CDR3 has 13 amino acids. This chain's CDR3 is CSVDRDMNTEAFF. DNA for the CDR3: TGCAGCGTTGACAGGGACATGAACACTGAAGCTTTCTTT.

The chain joins TRBV5-4 to TRBJ2-7; 8 nucleotides match TRBD1. The V segment lost 3 bases and the J segment 3 bases; nucleotides outside the gene matches: 5. Germline V gives CDR1 SGHNT, CDR2 YYREEE (reference sequence). The CDR3 spans 14 residues. This CDR3 is CASSSGTGDYEQYF. The CDR3 coding sequence is TGTGCCAGCAGCTCAGGGACAGGTGACTACGAGCAGTACTTC.

This sequence joins TRBV6-5 and TRBJ2-7; 8 bases agree with TRBD2. The CDR3 covers 15 residues. The V gene's germline CDR1 is MNHEY and CDR2 SVGAGI. J was trimmed by 0 bases and V by 6 bases; bases with no gene match: 7. CDR3 nucleotides: TGTGCCAGCAGGAACAAGCGGGGGTCCTCCTACGAGCAGTACTTC. Translating gives CASRNKRGSSYEQYF.

CDR3 bases: TGTGCCAGCAGTGCCCCTGGGGCCAACGTCCTGACTTTC. Its protein product is CASSAPGANVLTF. The rearrangement joins TRBV25-1 to TRBJ2-6, with unresolved D. V was trimmed by 4 bases and J by 2 bases, leaving 3 bases between them. The CDR3 sequence is 13 residues long. In germline, CDR1 is MGHDK, CDR2 SYGVNS.

The chain has TRBV7-6 and TRBJ1-2; D not resolved. The CDR3 is 9 amino acids. Deletions cut 7 bases from V and 8 bases from J, with 5 bases between. The V gene's germline CDR1 is SGHVS and CDR2 FNYEAQ. The CDR3 sequence: CASNPGYTF. In nucleotides, the CDR3 is TGTGCCAGCAACCCGGGCTACACCTTC. The complete variable domain, with remaining parts taken from reference TRBV7-6 and TRBJ1-2, reads GAGVSQSPRYKVTKRGQDVALRCDPISGHVSLYWYRQALGQGPEFLTYFNYEAQQDKSGLPNDRFSAERPEGSISTLTIQRTEQRDSAMYRCASNPGYTFGSGTRLTVV.